A selection of T cell receptor beta chains follows, all from one sample in a study of patients and donors after allogeneic stem cell transplantation. TCRdb processed the RT-PCR reads anew with MiXCR; each CDR3 protein has one entry. In the table there are a few hundred thousand distinct CDR3 sequences, 13% to 15% of which are singletons. The sequenced material came from blood, either unsorted or a sorted T cell fraction (not recorded which). Receptors originate from a human donor who was either an allogeneic HSCT recipient or a stem cell or donor lymphocyte infusion donor (not recorded which). It is not recorded whose cells these are; they may come from a transplant donor. Each CDR3 is given with its conserved first and last residue. A D gene is named only where the DNA matches it firmly. The size entry is marked missing in some rows and otherwise reads once, few, many or a size class.

V gene,J gene,clone size,D gene,CDR3 DNA,CDR3 protein
TRBV25-1,TRBJ2-5,few,NA,TGTGCCAGCAGTGCCCCCCACCTGGGGTTACAAGAGACCCAGTACTTC,CASSAPHLGLQETQYF
TRBV3-1,TRBJ2-5,NA,TRBD2,TGTGCCAGCAGCCAAGAGCTAGCGGGGGCCGGGAAGGGAGAGACCCAGTACTTC,CASSQELAGAGKGETQYF
TRBV19,TRBJ2-2,few,NA,TGTGCCAGCCGGACACCAACGAACACCGGGGAGCTGTTTTTT,CASRTPTNTGELFF
TRBV20-1,TRBJ1-1,many,TRBD1,TGCAGTGCTACGTATGGACAGGGTTGGACTGAAGCTTTCTTT,CSATYGQGWTEAFF
TRBV6-1,TRBJ1-3,NA,NA,TGTGCCAGCAGTCGGGACATCTCTGGAAACACCATATATTTT,CASSRDISGNTIYF
TRBV20-1,TRBJ2-7,few,NA,TGCAGTGCTAGTCGGGACCGCCCCTACGAGCAGTACTTC,CSASRDRPYEQYF
TRBV30,TRBJ2-1,few,TRBD1,TGTGCCTGGAACAGGGGCGGCAATGAGCAGTTCTTC,CAWNRGGNEQFF
TRBV19,TRBJ2-2,once,TRBD1,TGTGCCACTGGACAGGGCTTTTTAACCGGGGAGCTGTTTTTT,CATGQGFLTGELFF
TRBV7-2,TRBJ2-7,few,NA,TGTGCCAGCAGCTCTGCGCCCGCCTACGAGCAGTACTTC,CASSSAPAYEQYF
TRBV19,TRBJ2-1,few,TRBD2,TGTGCCAGTAGTAAAACGGCGGGAGGCTGGGGGAATGAGCAGTTCTTC,CASSKTAGGWGNEQFF
TRBV11-2,TRBJ2-5,NA,TRBD2,TGTGCCAGCAGCCACCTAGGGACTAGCGGGACCCTACAAGAGACCCAGTACTTC,CASSHLGTSGTLQETQYF
TRBV11-2,TRBJ1-1,once,NA,TGTGCCAGCAGGACGGCGAGGGCTGAAGCTCTCTTT,CASRTARAEALF
TRBV6-1,TRBJ1-6,few,TRBD1,TGTGCCAGCAGTATACAGGGGGAAGATTCACCCCTCCACTTT,CASSIQGEDSPLHF
TRBV20-1,TRBJ1-1,NA,NA,TGCAGTGCTAGAAAACCCGGGACAACGAACACTGAAGCTTTCTTT,CSARKPGTTNTEAFF
TRBV7-2,TRBJ2-1,many,TRBD2,TGTGCCAGCAGCTTAGGTGGACTAGCGGGGGTCGAGCAGTTCTTC,CASSLGGLAGVEQFF
TRBV19,TRBJ1-2,NA,NA,TGTGCCAGTAGTATACCGGGACGGACCTATGGCTACACCTTC,CASSIPGRTYGYTF
TRBV12-3/TRBV12-4,TRBJ1-4,many,TRBD1,TGTGCCAGCAGTCTCACGGGACAGGGGCAACAAAAACTGTTTTTT,CASSLTGQGQQKLFF
TRBV3-1,TRBJ2-7,few,NA,TGTGCCATCGGCAACTACGAGCAGTACTTC,CAIGNYEQYF
TRBV19,TRBJ2-3,NA,NA,TGTGCCAGTAGTATCCTCAACACAGATACGCAGTATTTT,CASSILNTDTQYF
TRBV5-5,TRBJ1-3,few,TRBD1,TGTGCCAGCAGCACATTAGACAGGGATGGAAACACCATATATTTT,CASSTLDRDGNTIYF
TRBV7-2,TRBJ2-7,many,NA,TGTGCCAGCAGCCTTACGGGACAAATCCTCTACGAGCAGTACTTC,CASSLTGQILYEQYF
TRBV5-1,TRBJ1-2,few,TRBD1,TGCGCCAGCAGCTCGGGACAGGGTCTAGGTGGCTACACCTTC,CASSSGQGLGGYTF
TRBV4-2,TRBJ2-3,many,TRBD1,TGTGCCAGCAAGACAGGGGGCGAAGCAGATACGCAGTATTTT,CASKTGGEADTQYF
TRBV6-1,TRBJ1-3,NA,NA,TGTGCCAGCAGTGAGTTTGGGCAGAGCTCTGGAAACACCATATATTTT,CASSEFGQSSGNTIYF
TRBV12-3/TRBV12-4,TRBJ2-2,many,TRBD2,TGTGCCAGCAGTTTAGGTAGCGGGAGGGGTCCCGGGGAGCTGTTTTTT,CASSLGSGRGPGELFF
TRBV6-1,TRBJ1-2,NA,NA,TGTGCCAGCAGTGAAGGCAGGGGAGCTAACACCTTC,CASSEGRGANTF
TRBV7-9,TRBJ1-2,few,NA,TGTGCCAGCAGCCGTCAGGGGCAAGGTGATGGCTACACCTTC,CASSRQGQGDGYTF
TRBV4-2,TRBJ2-1,many,NA,TGTGCCAGCACACGGGATACGGGCAGTGACAATGAGCAGTTCTTC,CASTRDTGSDNEQFF
TRBV7-2,TRBJ1-2,few,TRBD1,TGTGCCAGCAGCTTAGATCAGGGGGTAGGTGGCTACACCTTC,CASSLDQGVGGYTF
TRBV5-1,TRBJ1-1,many,NA,TGCGCCAGCAGCTCACAGACTCTGAACACTGAAGCTTTCTTT,CASSSQTLNTEAFF
TRBV6-2/TRBV6-3,TRBJ2-7,NA,NA,TGTGCCAGCAGTTACAGGAGAGGGGTAGCTGACGAGCAGTACTTC,CASSYRRGVADEQYF
TRBV7-3,TRBJ2-1,few,NA,TGTGCCAGCAGCTTACAGTCCTACAATGAGCAGTTCTTC,CASSLQSYNEQFF
TRBV5-6,TRBJ2-3,few,TRBD2,TGTGCCAGCAGCTTGGGGCTAGCGGGGGGACACGGCACAGATACGCAGTATTTT,CASSLGLAGGHGTDTQYF
TRBV5-1,TRBJ2-1,many,TRBD2,TGCGCCAGCAGCGTAAGCGGGGGGGCCTACAATGAGCAGTTCTTC,CASSVSGGAYNEQFF
TRBV5-4,TRBJ2-1,few,NA,TGTGCCAGCAGGGGTATCGACTACAATGAGCAGTTCTTC,CASRGIDYNEQFF
TRBV20-1,TRBJ2-7,few,NA,TGCAGTGCAAGTCCCGCCGGGGCCTCATCCTACGAGCAGTACTTC,CSASPAGASSYEQYF
TRBV11-2,TRBJ1-3,NA,NA,TGTGCCAGCACCTGGGACTCTGGAAACACCATATATTTT,CASTWDSGNTIYF
TRBV5-1,TRBJ2-3,many,TRBD2,TGCGCCTGCAGTTCTCATAGCGGGAGCACAGATACGCAGTATTTT,CACSSHSGSTDTQYF
TRBV12-3/TRBV12-4,TRBJ1-1,NA,NA,TGTGCCAGCAGCTTAACGGGTAGAGAAGCTTTCTTT,CASSLTGREAFF
TRBV11-3,TRBJ2-5,NA,TRBD2,TGTGCCAGCAGCTCCCGGGGTAGCGGGAGGGCCGGTGAGACCCAGTACTTC,CASSSRGSGRAGETQYF
TRBV5-6,TRBJ2-5,NA,NA,TGTGCCAGCAGCTTGTACGGGGGAGAGACCCAGTACTTC,CASSLYGGETQYF
TRBV7-9,TRBJ1-6,NA,NA,TGTGCCAGCAGCTTGTTCGCATTTAATTATAATTCGCCCCTCCACTTT,CASSLFAFNYNSPLHF
TRBV5-1,TRBJ2-1,many,NA,TGCGCCAGCAGCTTCCAGGGTTACTACAATGAGCAGTTCTTC,CASSFQGYYNEQFF
TRBV27,TRBJ1-2,NA,NA,TGTGCCAGCAGTCAAACCCGCAGGGGTGGCTATGGCTACACCTTC,CASSQTRRGGYGYTF
TRBV6-5,TRBJ2-6,few,NA,TGTGCCAGCAGTTACTCTCCCGGGTCTGGGGCCAACGTCCTGACTTTC,CASSYSPGSGANVLTF
TRBV7-8,TRBJ1-2,few,NA,TGTGCCAGCAGCTTAGCGGAGGGGTCTGGCTACACCTTC,CASSLAEGSGYTF
TRBV20-1,TRBJ1-5,NA,TRBD1,TGCAGTGCTAGCCCCCCTAGGACAGGGGGGAGGCAGCCCCAGCATTTT,CSASPPRTGGRQPQHF
TRBV5-4,TRBJ2-2,NA,NA,TGTGCCAGCAGCTTGCCCCCTGGGAACACCGGGGAGCTGTTTTTT,CASSLPPGNTGELFF
TRBV3-1,TRBJ1-4,few,TRBD1,TGTGCCAGCAGGGACGGGACAGGGGGAATTGGAACTAATGAAAAACTGTTTTTT,CASRDGTGGIGTNEKLFF
TRBV7-9,TRBJ2-1,few,TRBD2,TGTGCCAGCAGCTTTCGGATTGGACTAGGGAATGAGCAGTTCTTC,CASSFRIGLGNEQFF
TRBV18,TRBJ2-1,NA,TRBD2,TGTGCCAGCTCAGAGGGACTAGCGGGCTCCTACAATGAGCAGTTCTTC,CASSEGLAGSYNEQFF
TRBV12-3/TRBV12-4,TRBJ2-1,NA,TRBD1,TGTGCCAGCAGTTTAGCGTCCGGGGACAGATTTAACAATGAGCAGTTCTTC,CASSLASGDRFNNEQFF
TRBV3-1,TRBJ2-1,many,TRBD2,TGTGCCAGCAGCCAAGTCCCATGGGGGAGGGGCAATGAGCAGTTCTTC,CASSQVPWGRGNEQFF
TRBV5-1,TRBJ2-3,few,NA,TGCGCCAGCAGCATCCGCGACATTGCCACAGATACGCAGTATTTT,CASSIRDIATDTQYF
TRBV6-1,TRBJ1-3,NA,NA,TGTGCCAGCAGTGAAAGTGGATGGGGGATTACTTACTCTGGAAACACCATATATTTT,CASSESGWGITYSGNTIYF
TRBV30,TRBJ1-1,few,NA,TGTGCCTGGAGTGCGGACAACACTGAAGCTTTCTTT,CAWSADNTEAFF
TRBV29-1,TRBJ2-5,NA,NA,TGCAGCGTTGGGCTTGAGACCCAGTACTTC,CSVGLETQYF
TRBV5-1,TRBJ1-1,few,NA,TGCGCCAGCAGCCCCGGCCCCTTGGCCACTGAAGCTTTCTTT,CASSPGPLATEAFF
TRBV12-3/TRBV12-4,TRBJ1-5,many,NA,TGTGCCAGCAGGGAGGGCAGGGGAGAAAGTCAGCCCCAGCATTTT,CASREGRGESQPQHF